The 11 T cell receptor beta chains below come from one sample, sequenced in a study of blood T cell repertoires in COVID-19 (dated by TCRdb to about 2020). Library preparation was by the immunoSEQ multiplex PCR assay. This is the immuneACCESS table as TCRdb keeps it, with only in-frame sequences that have V and J called. A part of the clones is gone; compared with another copy, unresolved V genes explain less than half, and the rest is unexplained. The sample includes under 150,000 clones, with around 85% observed a single time. The ten largest clones capture roughly 4.5% of the sample. The sample consisted of peripheral blood. These receptor sequences come from a human donor in a cohort sampled during active COVID-19.

The chain recombines TRBV29-1 with TRBJ2-2, with no clear D. Germline-derived CDR1 and CDR2 are SQVTM and ANQGSEA. This CDR3 has 12 amino acids. The V gene lost 6 bases and the J gene lost 8 bases, with 13 bases spanning the gap. The CDR3 DNA follows: TGCAGCGTGACCATACCCGGGGGGGAGCTGTTTTTT. Protein product: CSVTIPGGELFF.

For the CDR3, the DNA is TGCGCCAGCAGCCAGGCTCGGGGGGCCCCGTCCGGGGAGCTGTTTTTT. Its translation is CASSQARGAPSGELFF. The chain employs TRBV4-3 and TRBJ2-2; weak D call: TRBD2 (7 bases). V was shortened by 3 bases and J by 6 bases, with 17 bases between the two germline ends. The CDR3 runs 16 residues. Germline values: CDR1 LGHNA, CDR2 YSLEER.

This chain joins TRBV7-2 and TRBJ2-7; maybe TRBD2 (5 bases). The CDR3 has 18 amino acids. Germline lookup yields CDR1 SGHTA and CDR2 FQGNSA. Trimming cost V 4 bases and J 3 bases, with 25 bases left between them. CDR3 DNA: TGTGCCAGCAGCTCTCTTAAAAGACGCGGGCGATCCCACTACGAGCAGTACGTC. Its translation is CASSSLKRRGRSHYEQYV.

This chain uses TRBV19 with TRBJ1-2, with D hard to call. CDR1 is LNHDA and CDR2 is SQIVND in the germline V gene (reference sequence). This CDR3 has 11 amino acids. V gave up 5 bases and J gave up 4 bases, with 5 bases separating them. The CDR3 protein is CASSPGYGYTF. As DNA, the CDR3 is TGTGCCAGTAGTCCGGGCTATGGCTACACCTTC.

This chain connects TRBV5-4 to TRBJ2-3; TRBD2 agrees at 11 bases. Germline loops: CDR1 SGHNT, CDR2 YYREEE (reference sequence). The V gene end was trimmed by 7 bases and the J gene end by 2 bases; junction bases not matched to a gene: 9. CDR3 length: 16 amino acids. CDR3 sequence reads: CASAPGLAENTDTQYF. DNA of the CDR3: TGTGCCAGCGCCCCGGGACTAGCGGAGAACACAGATACGCAGTATTTT.

This clone has just one count. This chain uses TRBV7-2 with TRBJ1-5, with TRBD1 identical over 12 bases. J gave up 7 bases and V 1 base, and 11 bases lay outside the gene matches. This CDR3 contains 18 residues. Germline CDR1 and CDR2: SGHTA and FQGNSA. In DNA, the CDR3 is TGTGCCAGCAGCTTAGAGGGTTTTGTGGGACAGGGGGCACAGCCCCAGCATTTT. This gives the protein CASSLEGFVGQGAQPQHF.

The chain couples TRBV5-1 to TRBJ1-2; 7 bases are a match to TRBD1. Germline V gene data show CDR1 as SGHRS and CDR2 as YFSETQ. This CDR3 is 15 amino acids long. The V gene end was trimmed by 2 bases and the J gene end by 4 bases; junction bases not matched to a gene: 8. The DNA for the CDR3 is TGCGCCAGCAGCTTCAACAGGGGAAGTAGCTATGGCTACACCTTC. As protein: CASSFNRGSSYGYTF.

V gene TRBV5-4 combines with J gene TRBJ1-1; D possibly corresponds to TRBD1 (5 bases). The germline V and J ends were trimmed by 1 base and 0 bases, with 10 bases remaining between them. The CDR3 totals 15 residues. Germline lookup yields CDR1 SGHNT and CDR2 YYREEE (reference sequence). The CDR3 loop is CASSLRRQMNTEAFF. CDR3 DNA sequence: TGTGCCAGCAGCTTGCGTCGACAGATGAACACTGAAGCTTTCTTT.

V is TRBV11-2 and J is TRBJ2-3, with TRBD2 matching over 12 bases. The CDR3 totals 16 residues. The junction had 9 bases not matched to a gene; V was cut back by 5 bases and J by 6 bases. Germline V gene lookup returns CDR1 SGHAT and CDR2 FQNNGV. The CDR3 is CASSRGTSGFGDTQYF. The CDR3 region has the DNA TGTGCCAGCAGCCGCGGGACTAGCGGGTTTGGGGATACGCAGTATTTT. The full variable domain, its missing parts supplied by reference TRBV11-2 and TRBJ2-3, is EAGVAQSPRYKIIEKRQSVAFWCNPISGHATLYWYQQILGQGPKLLIQFQNNGVVDDSQLPKDRFSAERLKGVDSTLKIQPAKLEDSAVYLCASSRGTSGFGDTQYFGPGTRLTVL.

This clone turned up a few times. The J gene is TRBJ1-5, the V gene TRBV6-1; D may be TRBD1 (5 bases). CDR1 is MNHNS and CDR2 is SASEGT in the germline V gene. This CDR3 is 13 amino acids long. Between the trimmed V and J ends, which lost 3 bases and 7 bases, there was a span of 10 bases. This CDR3 is CASSDRQYQPQHF. The CDR3, as DNA: TGTGCCAGCAGTGATAGACAGTACCAGCCCCAGCATTTT.

The V call is TRBV6-6, the J call TRBJ1-1; 10 nucleotides align to TRBD1. V trimming: 6 bases; J trimming: 3 bases; junction bases outside the gene matches: 4. The CDR3 length is 14 residues. Germline lookup yields CDR1 MNHNY and CDR2 SVGAGI (reference sequence). CDR3 sequence: CASSTGTGDTEAFF. CDR3 bases: TGTGCCAGCAGCACCGGGACAGGGGACACTGAAGCTTTCTTT.